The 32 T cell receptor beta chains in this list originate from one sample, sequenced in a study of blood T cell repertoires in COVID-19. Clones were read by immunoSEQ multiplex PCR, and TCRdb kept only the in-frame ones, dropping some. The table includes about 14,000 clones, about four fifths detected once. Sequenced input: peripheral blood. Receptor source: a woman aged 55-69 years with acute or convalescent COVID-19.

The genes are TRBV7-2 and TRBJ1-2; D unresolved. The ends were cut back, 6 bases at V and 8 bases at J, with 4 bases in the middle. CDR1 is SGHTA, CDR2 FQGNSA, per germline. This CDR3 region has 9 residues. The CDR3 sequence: CASRGGYTF. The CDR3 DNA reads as TGTGCCAGCAGGGGCGGCTACACCTTC.

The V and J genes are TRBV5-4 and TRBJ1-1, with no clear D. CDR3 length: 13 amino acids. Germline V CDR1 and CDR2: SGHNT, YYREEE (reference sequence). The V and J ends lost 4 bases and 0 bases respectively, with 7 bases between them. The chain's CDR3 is CASSLDMNTEAFF. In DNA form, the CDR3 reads TGTGCCAGCAGCCTCGACATGAACACTGAAGCTTTCTTT.

The CDR3 bases are TGTGCCAGCAGCCCCCTTCAAGAGACCCAGTACTTC. Protein product: CASSPLQETQYF. V usage is TRBV2 and J usage is TRBJ2-5; D is unclear. Germline CDR1 reads SNHLY; CDR2 reads FYNNEI. Trimming took 6 bases from V and 2 from J, leaving 7 bases between them. This CDR3 region has 12 residues. Using reference TRBV2 and TRBJ2-5 for the parts outside the CDR3, the full variable domain is EPEVTQTPSHQVTQMGQEVILRCVPISNHLYFYWYRQILGQKVEFLVSFYNNEISEKSEIFDDQFSVERPDGSNFTLKIRSTKLEDSAMYFCASSPLQETQYFGPGTRLLVL.

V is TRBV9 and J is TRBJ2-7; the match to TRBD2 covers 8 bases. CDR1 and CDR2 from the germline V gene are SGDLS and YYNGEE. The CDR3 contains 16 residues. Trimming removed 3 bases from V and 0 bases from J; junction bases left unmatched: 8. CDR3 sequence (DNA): TGTGCCAGCAGCGCCGGAGCGGGGGCCTACTCCTACGAGCAGTACTTC. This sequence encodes CASSAGAGAYSYEQYF.

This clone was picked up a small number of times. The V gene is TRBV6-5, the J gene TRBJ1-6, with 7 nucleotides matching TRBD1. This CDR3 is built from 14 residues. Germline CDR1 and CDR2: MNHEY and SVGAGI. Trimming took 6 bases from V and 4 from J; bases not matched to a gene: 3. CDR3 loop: CASRTGQYNSPLHF. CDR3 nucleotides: TGTGCCAGCAGGACGGGACAGTATAATTCACCCCTCCACTTT.

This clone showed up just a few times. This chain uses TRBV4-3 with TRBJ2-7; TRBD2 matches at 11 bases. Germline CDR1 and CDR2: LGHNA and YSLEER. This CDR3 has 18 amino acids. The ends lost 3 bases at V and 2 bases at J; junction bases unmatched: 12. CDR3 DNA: TGCGCCAGCAGCCAGGGTGGGCTAGCGGGAGGTACGACCTACGAGCAGTACTTC. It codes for CASSQGGLAGGTTYEQYF.

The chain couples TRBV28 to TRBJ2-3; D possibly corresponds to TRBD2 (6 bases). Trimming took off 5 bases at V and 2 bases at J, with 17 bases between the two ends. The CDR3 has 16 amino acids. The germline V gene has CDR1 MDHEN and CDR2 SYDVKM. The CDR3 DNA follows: TGTGCCAGCAGTGAAGCGGGTGCCTCGTTCACAGATACGCAGTATTTT. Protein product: CASSEAGASFTDTQYF. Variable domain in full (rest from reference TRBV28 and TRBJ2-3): DVKVTQSSRYLVKRTGEKVFLECVQDMDHENMFWYRQDPGLGLRLIYFSYDVKMKEKGDIPEGYSVSREKKERFSLILESASTNQTSMYLCASSEAGASFTDTQYFGPGTRLTVL.

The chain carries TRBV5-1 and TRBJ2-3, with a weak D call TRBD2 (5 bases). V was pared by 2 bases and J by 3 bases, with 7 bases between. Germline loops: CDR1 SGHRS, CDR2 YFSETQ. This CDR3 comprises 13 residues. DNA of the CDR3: TGCGCCAGCAGCTTACTAGGTACAGATACGCAGTATTTT. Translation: CASSLLGTDTQYF. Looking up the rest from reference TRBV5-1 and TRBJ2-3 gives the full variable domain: KAGVTQTPRYLIKTRGQQVTLSCSPISGHRSVSWYQQTPGQGLQFLFEYFSETQRNKGNFPGRFSGRQFSNSRSEMNVSTLELGDSALYLCASSLLGTDTQYFGPGTRLTVL.

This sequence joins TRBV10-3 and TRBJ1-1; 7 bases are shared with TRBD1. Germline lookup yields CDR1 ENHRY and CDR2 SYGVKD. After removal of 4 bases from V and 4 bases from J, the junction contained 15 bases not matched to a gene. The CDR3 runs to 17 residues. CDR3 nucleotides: TGTGCCATCAGTGTGATATTAAGCAGGGGGTACCTCACTGAAGCTTTCTTT. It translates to CAISVILSRGYLTEAFF.

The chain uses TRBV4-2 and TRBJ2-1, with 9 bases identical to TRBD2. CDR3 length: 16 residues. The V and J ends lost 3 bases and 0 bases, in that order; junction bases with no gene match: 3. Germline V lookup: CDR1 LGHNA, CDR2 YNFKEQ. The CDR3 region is CASSQAGLASYNEQFF. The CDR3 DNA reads TGTGCCAGCAGCCAGGCGGGACTAGCCTCCTACAATGAGCAGTTCTTC.

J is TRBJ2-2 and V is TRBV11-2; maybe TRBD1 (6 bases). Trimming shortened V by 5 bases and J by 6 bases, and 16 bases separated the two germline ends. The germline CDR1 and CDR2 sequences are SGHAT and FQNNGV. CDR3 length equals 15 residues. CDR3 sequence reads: CASSLRGMGAGELFF. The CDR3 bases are TGTGCCAGCAGCCTGAGGGGGATGGGGGCCGGGGAGCTGTTTTTT.

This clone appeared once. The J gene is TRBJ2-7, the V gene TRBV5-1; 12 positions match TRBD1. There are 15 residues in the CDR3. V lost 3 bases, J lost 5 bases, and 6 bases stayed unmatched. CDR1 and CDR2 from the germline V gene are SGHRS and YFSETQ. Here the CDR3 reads CASSSTGTGGNEQYF. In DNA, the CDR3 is TGCGCCAGCAGCTCCACCGGGACAGGGGGCAACGAGCAGTACTTC.

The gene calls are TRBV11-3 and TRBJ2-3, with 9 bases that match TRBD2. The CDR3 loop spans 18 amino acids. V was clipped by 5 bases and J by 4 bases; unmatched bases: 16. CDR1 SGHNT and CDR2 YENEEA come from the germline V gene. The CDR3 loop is CASSPGGLSGSSADTQYF. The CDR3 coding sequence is TGTGCCAGCAGCCCCGGTGGGCTTAGCGGGAGTTCAGCAGATACGCAGTATTTT. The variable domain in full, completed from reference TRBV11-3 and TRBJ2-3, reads EAGVVQSPRYKIIEKKQPVAFWCNPISGHNTLYWYLQNLGQGPELLIRYENEEAVDDSQLPKDRFSAERLKGVDSTLKIQPAELGDSAVYLCASSPGGLSGSSADTQYFGPGTRLTVL.

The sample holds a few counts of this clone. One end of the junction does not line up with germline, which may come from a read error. CDR3 protein: CASSSTGVQPHF. Written as DNA, the CDR3 is TGTGCCAGCAGTTCGACAGGGGTTCAACCCCACTTC. This chain uses TRBV6-6 with TRBJ2-5; 8 bases align to TRBD1. Germline CDR1 and CDR2: MNHNY and SVGAGI (reference sequence). This CDR3 has 12 amino acids.

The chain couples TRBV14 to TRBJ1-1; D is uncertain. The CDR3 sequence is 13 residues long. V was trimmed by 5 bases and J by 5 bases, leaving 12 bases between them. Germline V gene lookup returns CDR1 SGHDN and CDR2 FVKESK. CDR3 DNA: TGTGCCAGCAGCTTTGGAGGAGGGACTGAAGCTTTCTTT. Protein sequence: CASSFGGGTEAFF. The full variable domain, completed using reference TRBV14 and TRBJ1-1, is EAGVTQFPSHSVIEKGQTVTLRCDPISGHDNLYWYRRVMGKEIKFLLHFVKESKQDESGMPNNRFLAERTGGTYSTLKVQPAELEDSGVYFCASSFGGGTEAFFGQGTRLTVV.

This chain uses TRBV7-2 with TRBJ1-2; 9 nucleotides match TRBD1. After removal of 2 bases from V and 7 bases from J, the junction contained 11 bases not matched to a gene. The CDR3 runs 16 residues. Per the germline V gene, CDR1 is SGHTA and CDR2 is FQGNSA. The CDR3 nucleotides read TGTGCCAGCAGCTTACTCCCCTCCGGGACAGGGTTTGGCTACACCTTC. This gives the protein CASSLLPSGTGFGYTF. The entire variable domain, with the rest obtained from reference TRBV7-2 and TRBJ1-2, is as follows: GAGVSQSPSNKVTEKGKDVELRCDPISGHTALYWYRQSLGQGLEFLIYFQGNSAPDKSGLPSDRFSAERTGGSVSTLTIQRTQQEDSAVYLCASSLLPSGTGFGYTFGSGTRLTVV.

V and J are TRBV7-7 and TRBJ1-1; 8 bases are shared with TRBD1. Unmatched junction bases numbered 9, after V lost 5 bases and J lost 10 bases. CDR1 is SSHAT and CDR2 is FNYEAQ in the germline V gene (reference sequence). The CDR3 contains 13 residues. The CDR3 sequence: CASSPIGTGAAFF. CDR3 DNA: TGTGCCAGCAGCCCCATTGGGACAGGTGCAGCTTTCTTT. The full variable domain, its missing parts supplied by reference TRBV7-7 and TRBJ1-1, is GAGVSQSPRYKVTKRGQDVTLRCDPISSHATLYWYQQALGQGPEFLTYFNYEAQPDKSGLPSDRFSAERPEGSISTLTIQRTEQRDSAMYRCASSPIGTGAAFFGQGTRLTVV.

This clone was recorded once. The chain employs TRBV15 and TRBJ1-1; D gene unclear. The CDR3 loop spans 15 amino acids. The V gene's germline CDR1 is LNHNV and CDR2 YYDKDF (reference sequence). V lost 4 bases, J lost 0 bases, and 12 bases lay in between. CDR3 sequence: CATSTWQLMNTEAFF. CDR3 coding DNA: TGTGCCACCAGCACTTGGCAGTTGATGAACACTGAAGCTTTCTTT. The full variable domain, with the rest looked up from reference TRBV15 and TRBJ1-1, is DAMVIQNPRYQVTQFGKPVTLSCSQTLNHNVMYWYQQKSSQAPKLLFHYYDKDFNNEADTPDNFQSRRPNTSFCFLDIRSPGLGDTAMYLCATSTWQLMNTEAFFGQGTRLTVV.

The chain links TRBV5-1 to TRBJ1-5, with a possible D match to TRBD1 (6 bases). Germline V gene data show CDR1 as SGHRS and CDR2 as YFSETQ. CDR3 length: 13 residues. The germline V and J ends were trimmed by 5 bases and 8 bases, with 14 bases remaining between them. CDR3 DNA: TGCGCCAGCAGGGCAGGGGCCTTGGAGCCCCAGCATTTT. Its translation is CASRAGALEPQHF.

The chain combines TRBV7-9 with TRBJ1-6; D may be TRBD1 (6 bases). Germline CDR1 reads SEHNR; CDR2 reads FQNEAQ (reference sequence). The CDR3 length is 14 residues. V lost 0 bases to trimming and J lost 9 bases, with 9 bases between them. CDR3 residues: CASSLAMDSSPLHF. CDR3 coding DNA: TGTGCCAGCAGCTTAGCGATGGACAGTTCACCCCTCCACTTT.

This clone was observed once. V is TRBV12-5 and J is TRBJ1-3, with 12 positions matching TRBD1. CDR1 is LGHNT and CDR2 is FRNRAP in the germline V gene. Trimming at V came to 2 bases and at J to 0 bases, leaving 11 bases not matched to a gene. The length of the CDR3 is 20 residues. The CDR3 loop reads CASGLTWDRGLLYSGNTIYF. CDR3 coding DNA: TGTGCTAGTGGTTTGACATGGGACAGGGGGCTCCTTTACTCTGGAAACACCATATATTTT.

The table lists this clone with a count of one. The CDR3, as DNA: TGTGCCAGCAGGGCAGGGGGTTCGGAGACCCAGTACTTC. As protein: CASRAGGSETQYF. This chain connects TRBV11-3 to TRBJ2-5; 7 bases are shared with TRBD1. This CDR3 contains 13 residues. The germline V gene encodes CDR1 SGHNT and CDR2 YENEEA. The V gene end was trimmed by 6 bases and the J gene end by 5 bases; junction bases not matched to a gene: 6. Variable domain in full (rest from reference TRBV11-3 and TRBJ2-5): EAGVVQSPRYKIIEKKQPVAFWCNPISGHNTLYWYLQNLGQGPELLIRYENEEAVDDSQLPKDRFSAERLKGVDSTLKIQPAELGDSAVYLCASRAGGSETQYFGPGTRLLVL.

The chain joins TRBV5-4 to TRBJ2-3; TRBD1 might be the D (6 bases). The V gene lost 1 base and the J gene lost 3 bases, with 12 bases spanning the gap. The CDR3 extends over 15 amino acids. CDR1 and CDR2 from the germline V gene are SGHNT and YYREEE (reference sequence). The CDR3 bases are TGTGCCAGCAGCTTGCCCGGACAGAGGACAGATACGCAGTATTTT. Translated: CASSLPGQRTDTQYF.

The CDR3 nucleotides read TGTGCCAGCACTTGGACAGGGGGCCTTGAGCAGTACTTC. This translates into CASTWTGGLEQYF. V is TRBV6-6 and J is TRBJ2-7, with 11 bases aligning to TRBD1. Germline CDR1 MNHNY, CDR2 SVGAGI (reference sequence). The CDR3 runs to 13 residues. The ends lost 7 bases at V and 7 bases at J; junction bases unmatched: 6.

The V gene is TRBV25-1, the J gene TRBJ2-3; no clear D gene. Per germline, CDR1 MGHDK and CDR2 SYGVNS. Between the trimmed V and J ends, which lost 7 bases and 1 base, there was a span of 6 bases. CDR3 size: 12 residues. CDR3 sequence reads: CASNRGTDTQYF. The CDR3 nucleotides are TGTGCCAGCAATCGAGGCACAGATACGCAGTATTTT.

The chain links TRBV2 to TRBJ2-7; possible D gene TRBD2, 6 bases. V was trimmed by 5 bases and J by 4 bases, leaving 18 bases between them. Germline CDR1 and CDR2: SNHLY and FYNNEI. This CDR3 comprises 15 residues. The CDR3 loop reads CASSSGPGVLYEQYF. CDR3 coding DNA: TGTGCCAGCAGTTCGGGACCGGGGGTTTTATACGAGCAGTACTTC.

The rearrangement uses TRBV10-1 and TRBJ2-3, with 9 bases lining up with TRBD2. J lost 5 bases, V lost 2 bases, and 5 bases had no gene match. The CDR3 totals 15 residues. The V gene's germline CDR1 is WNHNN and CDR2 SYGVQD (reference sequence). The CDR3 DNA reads TGCGCCAGCAGTGAGGAGACTAGCGGCAAAGATACGCAGTATTTT. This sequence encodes CASSEETSGKDTQYF.

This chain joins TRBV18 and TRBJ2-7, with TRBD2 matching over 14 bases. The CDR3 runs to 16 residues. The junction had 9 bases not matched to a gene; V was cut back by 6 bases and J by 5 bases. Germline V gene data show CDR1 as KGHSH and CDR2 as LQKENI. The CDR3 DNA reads TGTGCCAGCTCCTGGGGACTAGCGGGAGTATCCGACGAGCAGTACTTC. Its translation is CASSWGLAGVSDEQYF.

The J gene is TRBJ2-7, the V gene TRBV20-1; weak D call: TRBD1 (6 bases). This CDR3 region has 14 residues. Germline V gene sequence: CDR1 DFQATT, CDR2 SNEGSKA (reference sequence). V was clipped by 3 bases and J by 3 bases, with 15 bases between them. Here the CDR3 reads CSASFWGQSYEQYF. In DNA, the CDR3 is TGCAGTGCTAGTTTCTGGGGGCAAAGCTACGAGCAGTACTTC.

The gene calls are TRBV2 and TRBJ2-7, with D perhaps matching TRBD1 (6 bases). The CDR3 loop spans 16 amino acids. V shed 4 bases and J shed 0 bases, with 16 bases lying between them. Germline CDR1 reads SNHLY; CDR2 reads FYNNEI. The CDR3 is CASSVPRTGSSYEQYF. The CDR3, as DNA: TGTGCCAGCAGTGTGCCTCGTACAGGGTCCTCCTACGAGCAGTACTTC.

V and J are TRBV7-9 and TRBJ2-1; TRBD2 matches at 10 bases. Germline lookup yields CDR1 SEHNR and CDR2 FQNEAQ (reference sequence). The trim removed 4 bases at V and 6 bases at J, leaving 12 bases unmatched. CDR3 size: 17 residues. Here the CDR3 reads CASSYPSGGLTGNEQFF. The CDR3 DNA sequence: TGTGCCAGCAGCTACCCTAGCGGGGGCCTCACCGGCAATGAGCAGTTCTTC.

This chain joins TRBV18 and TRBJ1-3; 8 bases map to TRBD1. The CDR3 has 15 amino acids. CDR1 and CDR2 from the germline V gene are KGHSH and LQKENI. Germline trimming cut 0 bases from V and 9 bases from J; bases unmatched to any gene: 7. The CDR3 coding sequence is TGTGCCAGCTCACCACCGGACAGGGCAATCTCCACCATATATTTT. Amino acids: CASSPPDRAISTIYF. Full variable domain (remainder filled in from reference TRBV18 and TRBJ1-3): NAGVMQNPRHLVRRRGQEARLRCSPMKGHSHVYWYRQLPEEGLKFMVYLQKENIIDESGMPKERFSAEFPKEGPSILRIQQVVRGDSAAYFCASSPPDRAISTIYFGEGSWLTVV.